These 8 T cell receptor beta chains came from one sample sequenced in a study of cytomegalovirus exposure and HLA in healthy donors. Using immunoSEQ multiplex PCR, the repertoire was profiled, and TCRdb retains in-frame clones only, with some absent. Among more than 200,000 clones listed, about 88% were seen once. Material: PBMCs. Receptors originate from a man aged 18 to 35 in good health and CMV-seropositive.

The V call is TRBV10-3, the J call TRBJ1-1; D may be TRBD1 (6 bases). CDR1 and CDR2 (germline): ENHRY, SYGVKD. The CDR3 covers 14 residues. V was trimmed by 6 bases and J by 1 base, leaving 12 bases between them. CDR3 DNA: TGTGCCATCAGGGACTACAGGGAGAACACTGAAGCTTTCTTT. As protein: CAIRDYRENTEAFF.

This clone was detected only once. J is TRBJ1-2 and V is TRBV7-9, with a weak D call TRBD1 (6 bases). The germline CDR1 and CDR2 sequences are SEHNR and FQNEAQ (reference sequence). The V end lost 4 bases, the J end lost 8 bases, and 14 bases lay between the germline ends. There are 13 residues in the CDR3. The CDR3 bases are TGTGCCAGCAGCTCAAACAGGGTAGACGGCTACACCTTC. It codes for CASSSNRVDGYTF.

The CDR3 is CASSLDSPRSGANVLTF. The CDR3 bases are TGCGCCAGCAGCTTGGATAGCCCCCGCTCTGGGGCCAACGTCCTGACTTTC. The chain joins TRBV5-1 to TRBJ2-6, with no clear D. Germline V gene data show CDR1 as SGHRS and CDR2 as YFSETQ. The CDR3 spans 17 residues. The V end was cut by 0 bases, the J end by 0 bases, with 10 bases between.

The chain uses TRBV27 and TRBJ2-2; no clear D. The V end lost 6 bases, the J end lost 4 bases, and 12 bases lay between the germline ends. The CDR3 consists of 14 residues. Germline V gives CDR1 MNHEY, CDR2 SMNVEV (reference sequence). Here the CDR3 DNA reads TGTGCCAGCAGAGCCGATCCTGCCACCGGGGAGCTGTTTTTT. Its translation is CASRADPATGELFF.

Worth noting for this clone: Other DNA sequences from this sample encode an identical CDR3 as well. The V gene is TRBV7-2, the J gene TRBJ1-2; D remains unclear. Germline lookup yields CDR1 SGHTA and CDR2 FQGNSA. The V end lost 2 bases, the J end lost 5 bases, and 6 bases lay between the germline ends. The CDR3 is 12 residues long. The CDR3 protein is CASSLRSYGYTF. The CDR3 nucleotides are TGTGCCAGCAGCTTACGGAGTTATGGCTACACCTTC.

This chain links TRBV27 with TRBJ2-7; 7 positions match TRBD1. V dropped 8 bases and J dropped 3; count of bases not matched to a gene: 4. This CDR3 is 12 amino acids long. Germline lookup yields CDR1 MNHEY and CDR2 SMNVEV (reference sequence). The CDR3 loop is CASGDRGYEQYF. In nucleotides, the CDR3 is TGTGCCAGCGGGGACAGAGGCTACGAGCAGTACTTC.

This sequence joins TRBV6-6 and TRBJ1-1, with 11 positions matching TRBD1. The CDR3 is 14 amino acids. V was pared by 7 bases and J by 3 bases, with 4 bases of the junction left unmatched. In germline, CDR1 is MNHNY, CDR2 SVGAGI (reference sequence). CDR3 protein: CASIRGQGDTEAFF. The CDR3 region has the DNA TGTGCCAGCATAAGGGGACAGGGGGACACTGAAGCTTTCTTT.

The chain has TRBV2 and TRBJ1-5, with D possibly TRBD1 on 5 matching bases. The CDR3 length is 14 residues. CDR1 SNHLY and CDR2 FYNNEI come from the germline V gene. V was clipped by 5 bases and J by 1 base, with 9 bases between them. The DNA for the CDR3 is TGTGCCAGCAGTAAGACAGCGAGCAATCAGCCCCAGCATTTT. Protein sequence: CASSKTASNQPQHF. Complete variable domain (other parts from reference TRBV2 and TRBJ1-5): EPEVTQTPSHQVTQMGQEVILRCVPISNHLYFYWYRQILGQKVEFLVSFYNNEISEKSEIFDDQFSVERPDGSNFTLKIRSTKLEDSAMYFCASSKTASNQPQHFGDGTRLSIL.